These T cell receptor beta chains were read from a single sample in a study of vaccination and CD4 T cells after COVID-19. The antigens of these receptors remain unknown. TCRdb re-called the PCR reads with MiXCR, one entry per CDR3 protein. The sample has 18,000 or so distinct CDR3 sequences; under 65% are singletons. Sequencing used CD4+ T cells from blood, cultured in vitro, obtained about 7 months after SARS-CoV-2 vaccination. These receptors were collected from a human donor who had recovered from COVID-19. Both conserved end residues are part of each CDR3. Each record gives: CDR3 DNA, CDR3 protein, clone size, V gene, D gene, J gene. The D gene is left open where the match is weak. A clone size is listed for some rows: how often the clone was seen (once, few, many), or a class if it is expanded.

CDR3 DNA: TGTGCCAGCAGCCCGGGACTGAGGAGGGATGGCTACACCTTC
CDR3 protein: CASSPGLRRDGYTF
clone size: few
V gene: TRBV11-3
D gene: NA
J gene: TRBJ1-2

CDR3 DNA: TGTGCCAGCAGCAATAGCAATCAGCCCCAGCATTTT
CDR3 protein: CASSNSNQPQHF
clone size: few
V gene: TRBV7-9
D gene: NA
J gene: TRBJ1-5

CDR3 DNA: TGTGCCAGCTCACAAGGGGAGGTCGCGGCCTACGAGCAGTACTTC
CDR3 protein: CASSQGEVAAYEQYF
clone size: NA
V gene: TRBV18
D gene: NA
J gene: TRBJ2-7

CDR3 DNA: TGTGCCAGCAGTTGGACAGTCTTCTCTGAAGCTTTCTTT
CDR3 protein: CASSWTVFSEAFF
clone size: NA
V gene: TRBV6-5
D gene: NA
J gene: TRBJ1-1

CDR3 DNA: TGTGCCATCAGAGGGACAGGGACCAACTATGGCTACACCTTC
CDR3 protein: CAIRGTGTNYGYTF
clone size: NA
V gene: TRBV10-3
D gene: TRBD1
J gene: TRBJ1-2

CDR3 DNA: TGTGCCAGTAGTATAAGGGGGGACCCCACAGATACGCAGTATTTT
CDR3 protein: CASSIRGDPTDTQYF
clone size: few
V gene: TRBV19
D gene: NA
J gene: TRBJ2-3

CDR3 DNA: TGCAGTGTAGCGGGAGGGCCCTCGATGTACGAGCAGTACTTC
CDR3 protein: CSVAGGPSMYEQYF
clone size: NA
V gene: TRBV20-1
D gene: TRBD2
J gene: TRBJ2-7

CDR3 DNA: TGTGCCAGCAGCTTGGCTCTAGCGGGAGGGAATGAGCAGTTCTTC
CDR3 protein: CASSLALAGGNEQFF
clone size: NA
V gene: TRBV11-3
D gene: TRBD2
J gene: TRBJ2-1

CDR3 DNA: TGTGCCAGCAGCACCGGGACAGGGGGATTATCAGATACGCAGTATTTT
CDR3 protein: CASSTGTGGLSDTQYF
clone size: NA
V gene: TRBV7-8
D gene: TRBD1
J gene: TRBJ2-3

CDR3 DNA: TGTGCCAGCAGCTTAGAGGGAGGCACAGATACGCAGTATTTT
CDR3 protein: CASSLEGGTDTQYF
clone size: NA
V gene: TRBV7-9
D gene: NA
J gene: TRBJ2-3

CDR3 DNA: TGTGCCAGCAGGCCCGGGATTATAGAGACCCAGTACTTC
CDR3 protein: CASRPGIIETQYF
clone size: few
V gene: TRBV6-1
D gene: NA
J gene: TRBJ2-5

CDR3 DNA: TGCAGTGCTAGAGATCGACTAGGTGGAGAGACCCAGTACTTC
CDR3 protein: CSARDRLGGETQYF
clone size: large
V gene: TRBV20-1
D gene: NA
J gene: TRBJ2-5

CDR3 DNA: TGCAGTGCTAGCCCTGTTGGCGGCTCCTACGAGCAGTACTTC
CDR3 protein: CSASPVGGSYEQYF
clone size: NA
V gene: TRBV20-1
D gene: NA
J gene: TRBJ2-7

CDR3 DNA: TGCGCCAGCAGCCGAGGTAGTTCTGGAAACACCATATATTTT
CDR3 protein: CASSRGSSGNTIYF
clone size: NA
V gene: TRBV4-3
D gene: NA
J gene: TRBJ1-3

CDR3 DNA: TGCGCCAGCAGCCAAGACGTCAGAGCACCATATGGCTACACCTTC
CDR3 protein: CASSQDVRAPYGYTF
clone size: NA
V gene: TRBV7-3
D gene: NA
J gene: TRBJ1-2

CDR3 DNA: TGTGCCAGCAGTGTCCAGGGGGGCTCCTATAATTCACCCCTCCACTTT
CDR3 protein: CASSVQGGSYNSPLHF
clone size: few
V gene: TRBV25-1
D gene: TRBD1
J gene: TRBJ1-6

CDR3 DNA: TGTGCCAGCAGTATGGCGGGGAACTCCTACAATGAGCAGTACTTC
CDR3 protein: CASSMAGNSYNEQYF
clone size: NA
V gene: TRBV7-2
D gene: NA
J gene: TRBJ2-7

CDR3 DNA: TGTGCCAGCAGCCCTCAGCGGGAAACCCAGTACTTC
CDR3 protein: CASSPQRETQYF
clone size: NA
V gene: TRBV7-2
D gene: TRBD2
J gene: TRBJ2-5

CDR3 DNA: TGTGCCAGTAGTAACAGACAGTCACTCACAGATACGCAGTATTTT
CDR3 protein: CASSNRQSLTDTQYF
clone size: NA
V gene: TRBV19
D gene: NA
J gene: TRBJ2-3

CDR3 DNA: TGTGCCAGCAGCTCACCCCGGCCCAGGGGTTGGGACACCGGGGAGCTGTTTTTT
CDR3 protein: CASSSPRPRGWDTGELFF
clone size: NA
V gene: TRBV7-2
D gene: NA
J gene: TRBJ2-2

CDR3 DNA: TGTGCCAGCAGCCTAGGGATGTGGGACTCCTACGAGCAGTACTTC
CDR3 protein: CASSLGMWDSYEQYF
clone size: NA
V gene: TRBV7-2
D gene: NA
J gene: TRBJ2-7

CDR3 DNA: TGTGCCAGCAGTTGGGGGGGGACTGAAGCTTTCTTT
CDR3 protein: CASSWGGTEAFF
clone size: medium-sized
V gene: TRBV7-9
D gene: NA
J gene: TRBJ1-1

CDR3 DNA: TGCAGTGCTAGTGGGCCCCATTTGAACACTGAAGCTTTCTTT
CDR3 protein: CSASGPHLNTEAFF
clone size: NA
V gene: TRBV20-1
D gene: NA
J gene: TRBJ1-1

CDR3 DNA: TGTGCCAGCAGTTCGGGGACAGACATGAACACTGAAGCTTTCTTT
CDR3 protein: CASSSGTDMNTEAFF
clone size: NA
V gene: TRBV6-5
D gene: TRBD1
J gene: TRBJ1-1

CDR3 DNA: TGTGCCAGCAGCTTAGACAGAAGGGAGCAGTTCTTC
CDR3 protein: CASSLDRREQFF
clone size: few
V gene: TRBV7-2
D gene: NA
J gene: TRBJ2-1

CDR3 DNA: TGTGCCAGCAGCTCTGACATTCTGAACACTGAAGCTTTCTTT
CDR3 protein: CASSSDILNTEAFF
clone size: NA
V gene: TRBV7-9
D gene: NA
J gene: TRBJ1-1

CDR3 DNA: TGTGCCAGCAGCCCCCGCCCGGGACACCCGGACTATGGCTACACCTTC
CDR3 protein: CASSPRPGHPDYGYTF
clone size: NA
V gene: TRBV7-2
D gene: NA
J gene: TRBJ1-2

CDR3 DNA: TGTGCCAGCAGTCGGGACAGCGCTCGTGACAAGCCCCAGCATTTT
CDR3 protein: CASSRDSARDKPQHF
clone size: NA
V gene: TRBV6-1
D gene: TRBD1
J gene: TRBJ1-5

CDR3 DNA: TGTGCCAGCAGCTTGGACAGGGCCCTCTACAATGAGCAGTTCTTC
CDR3 protein: CASSLDRALYNEQFF
clone size: NA
V gene: TRBV5-5
D gene: NA
J gene: TRBJ2-1

CDR3 DNA: TGTGCCACCAGCAGAAACAGGGGGCTAGGGGAGACCCAGTACTTC
CDR3 protein: CATSRNRGLGETQYF
clone size: NA
V gene: TRBV15
D gene: TRBD1
J gene: TRBJ2-5

CDR3 DNA: TGTGCCAGCAGCTACCGACGGGGACAGTACTACGAGCAGTACTTC
CDR3 protein: CASSYRRGQYYEQYF
clone size: few
V gene: TRBV11-2
D gene: TRBD1
J gene: TRBJ2-7

CDR3 DNA: TGTGCCAGCAGTGGGACAGGGGATGGCTACACCTTC
CDR3 protein: CASSGTGDGYTF
clone size: few
V gene: TRBV2
D gene: TRBD1
J gene: TRBJ1-2

CDR3 DNA: TGTGCCACCAGCAGAGAGTTCGGGGACACCTATGGCTACACCTTC
CDR3 protein: CATSREFGDTYGYTF
clone size: NA
V gene: TRBV15
D gene: NA
J gene: TRBJ1-2

CDR3 DNA: TGCGCCAGCAGCTTTCCGGGACAGCAAGAGACCCAGTACTTC
CDR3 protein: CASSFPGQQETQYF
clone size: NA
V gene: TRBV5-1
D gene: TRBD1
J gene: TRBJ2-5

CDR3 DNA: TGTGCCATCAGTGATCCCAGAGTCGGAGGGGGCAATCAGCCCCAGCATTTT
CDR3 protein: CAISDPRVGGGNQPQHF
clone size: NA
V gene: TRBV10-3
D gene: NA
J gene: TRBJ1-5

CDR3 DNA: TGTGCCATCAGTGAGTCGATCCAGGCCTATCAGCCCCAGCATTTT
CDR3 protein: CAISESIQAYQPQHF
clone size: NA
V gene: TRBV10-3
D gene: NA
J gene: TRBJ1-5

CDR3 DNA: TGTGCCAGCAGTCCTGGGGGGGCAGGCGAGACCCAGTACTTC
CDR3 protein: CASSPGGAGETQYF
clone size: NA
V gene: TRBV6-1
D gene: NA
J gene: TRBJ2-5

CDR3 DNA: TGCAGTGCTTCTAGCGGGGGAAACCAAGAGACCCAGTACTTC
CDR3 protein: CSASSGGNQETQYF
clone size: NA
V gene: TRBV20-1
D gene: TRBD2
J gene: TRBJ2-5

CDR3 DNA: TGCAGTGCCAGCGGGCTGGACAGGGGTTACGAGCAGTACTTC
CDR3 protein: CSASGLDRGYEQYF
clone size: few
V gene: TRBV20-1
D gene: TRBD1
J gene: TRBJ2-7

CDR3 DNA: TGTGCCAGCAGCCCATCGGGGGGGGAGACCCAGTACTTC
CDR3 protein: CASSPSGGETQYF
clone size: NA
V gene: TRBV7-9
D gene: TRBD2
J gene: TRBJ2-5

CDR3 DNA: TGTGCCAGCAGCTTAGACGGGAGGGCCCGTGGGACCCAGTACTTC
CDR3 protein: CASSLDGRARGTQYF
clone size: NA
V gene: TRBV7-2
D gene: TRBD2
J gene: TRBJ2-5

CDR3 DNA: TGCAGTGCTAGGAACCGTGTACAGCGGAGCACAGATACGCAGTATTTT
CDR3 protein: CSARNRVQRSTDTQYF
clone size: few
V gene: TRBV20-1
D gene: NA
J gene: TRBJ2-3

CDR3 DNA: TGCAGTGCTAGAGCTAGGGACTCCCTGTACTTC
CDR3 protein: CSARARDSLYF
clone size: NA
V gene: TRBV20-1
D gene: NA
J gene: TRBJ2-5

CDR3 DNA: TGTGCCAGCAAGGTAGACACCGGGAGCTCCTACGAGCAGTACTTC
CDR3 protein: CASKVDTGSSYEQYF
clone size: NA
V gene: TRBV6-1
D gene: NA
J gene: TRBJ2-7

CDR3 DNA: TGTGCCAGCAGCCCCACCGGGGAGCTGTTTTTT
CDR3 protein: CASSPTGELFF
clone size: NA
V gene: TRBV2
D gene: NA
J gene: TRBJ2-2

CDR3 DNA: TGTGCCAGCAGCGAATACAGGTCTGAAGCTTTCTTT
CDR3 protein: CASSEYRSEAFF
clone size: NA
V gene: TRBV7-9
D gene: NA
J gene: TRBJ1-1

CDR3 DNA: TGTGCCACCTCCCCGGGGCGGACCACTGAAGCTTTCTTT
CDR3 protein: CATSPGRTTEAFF
clone size: NA
V gene: TRBV15
D gene: NA
J gene: TRBJ1-1

CDR3 DNA: TGCAGTGCTAGCCCACAATCGGGATACTATGGCTACACCTTC
CDR3 protein: CSASPQSGYYGYTF
clone size: NA
V gene: TRBV20-1
D gene: NA
J gene: TRBJ1-2

CDR3 DNA: TGTGCCAGCACGTTCCAGCGGTTAGCAGATACGCAGTATTTT
CDR3 protein: CASTFQRLADTQYF
clone size: few
V gene: TRBV6-2/TRBV6-3
D gene: NA
J gene: TRBJ2-3

CDR3 DNA: TGCGCCAGCAGCCAAGATCAAGGTTCACCCCTCCACTTT
CDR3 protein: CASSQDQGSPLHF
clone size: NA
V gene: TRBV4-3
D gene: NA
J gene: TRBJ1-6

CDR3 DNA: TGTGCCAGCAGCTTGAGGCAGGGGACATTTACTTATGGCTACACCTTC
CDR3 protein: CASSLRQGTFTYGYTF
clone size: NA
V gene: TRBV5-4
D gene: NA
J gene: TRBJ1-2

CDR3 DNA: TGTGCCAGTAGTATTATAGGCCCGGCGGGCACTGAAGCTTTCTTT
CDR3 protein: CASSIIGPAGTEAFF
clone size: NA
V gene: TRBV19
D gene: NA
J gene: TRBJ1-1

CDR3 DNA: TGTGCCATCAGTGAGTACCTCTCGCAGGGGCTTGGCTACACCTTC
CDR3 protein: CAISEYLSQGLGYTF
clone size: NA
V gene: TRBV10-3
D gene: NA
J gene: TRBJ1-2

CDR3 DNA: TGCAGTGCGCAGACGGGACAGGGGCCCTCGAGGGAGCAGTACTTC
CDR3 protein: CSAQTGQGPSREQYF
clone size: NA
V gene: TRBV20-1
D gene: TRBD1
J gene: TRBJ2-7

CDR3 DNA: TGTGCCAGCAGTTGGGTGCTCGGCGGAGGGAATGAGCAGTTCTTC
CDR3 protein: CASSWVLGGGNEQFF
clone size: NA
V gene: TRBV6-5
D gene: NA
J gene: TRBJ2-1

CDR3 DNA: TGTGCCAGCAGTTACTCGAGGGCAAATGGCTACACCTTC
CDR3 protein: CASSYSRANGYTF
clone size: few
V gene: TRBV6-5
D gene: NA
J gene: TRBJ1-2

CDR3 DNA: TGTGCCAGCAGCTCCCGCCTGACAGTGCGAGGGACCGGGGAGCTGTTTTTT
CDR3 protein: CASSSRLTVRGTGELFF
clone size: NA
V gene: TRBV7-3
D gene: NA
J gene: TRBJ2-2

CDR3 DNA: TGTGCCAGCTCACCAGGGTTCGAAGAGACCCAGTACTTC
CDR3 protein: CASSPGFEETQYF
clone size: NA
V gene: TRBV18
D gene: NA
J gene: TRBJ2-5

CDR3 DNA: TGCAGTGCTAGAGATCATCGAGCCACCGGGGAGCTGTTTTTT
CDR3 protein: CSARDHRATGELFF
clone size: NA
V gene: TRBV20-1
D gene: NA
J gene: TRBJ2-2